These 19 T cell receptor beta chains were sequenced from one sample in a study of cytomegalovirus exposure and HLA in healthy donors. 13 Jbeta primers and 60 Vbeta primers were used for the PCR. Using immunoSEQ multiplex PCR, the repertoire was profiled, and TCRdb retains in-frame clones only, with some absent. The sample shows about 140,000 clones, roughly 66% of them seen only once. The material sequenced was PBMCs. The receptor set was obtained from a woman aged 60 to 75 in good health and CMV-seronegative.

This clone was seen only a few times. The J gene is TRBJ1-1, the V gene TRBV7-9, with 8 bases identical to TRBD1. Germline assignment: CDR1 SEHNR and CDR2 FQNEAQ (reference sequence). CDR3 length: 15 residues. V shed 8 bases, J shed 5 bases, and the junction held 13 bases outside the gene matches. The CDR3 DNA reads as TGTGCCAGCTCAGCATGGCAGGGGGCGCGGACTGAAGCTTTCTTT. Its protein is CASSAWQGARTEAFF.

This clone appeared once. This rearrangement joins TRBV5-4 to TRBJ1-4; D may be TRBD1 (6 bases). Per the germline V gene, CDR1 is SGHNT and CDR2 is YYREEE (reference sequence). V lost 4 bases and J 7 bases, leaving 17 bases between the germline ends. The CDR3 length is 15 residues. The CDR3, as DNA: TGTGCCAGCAGCAGAGGTCAGGGGCGAGGTGAAAAACTGTTTTTT. Translated, it gives CASSRGQGRGEKLFF.

Worth noting for this clone: This specimen includes other DNA sequences encoding the same CDR3. V gene TRBV5-4 combines with J gene TRBJ1-1; D is possibly TRBD1 (5 bases). Germline lookup yields CDR1 SGHNT and CDR2 YYREEE (reference sequence). V shed 0 bases and J shed 5 bases, with 8 bases lying between them. The CDR3 spans 13 residues. The CDR3 bases are TGTGCCAGCAGCTTGGGGGGCAATACTGAAGCTTTCTTT. It specifies CASSLGGNTEAFF.

The chain couples TRBV7-9 to TRBJ1-1, with TRBD1 identical over 8 bases. Trimming took 3 bases from V and 7 from J; bases not matched to a gene: 4. This CDR3 has 13 residues. Germline CDR1 reads SEHNR; CDR2 reads FQNEAQ (reference sequence). For the CDR3, the DNA is TGTGCCAGCAGCTTGGGACAGGAGGGTGAAGCTTTCTTT. It yields the protein CASSLGQEGEAFF.

The CDR3 DNA follows: TGCGCCAGCAGCTGGGGACAGGGGTCCAGCGAGCAGTACTTC. Protein product: CASSWGQGSSEQYF. The rearrangement joins TRBV5-1 to TRBJ2-7; 10 bases agree with TRBD1. V lost 3 bases to trimming and J lost 6 bases; unmatched junction nucleotides: 6. The CDR3 has 14 amino acids. CDR1 and CDR2 (germline): SGHRS, YFSETQ. Drawing the rest from reference TRBV5-1 and TRBJ2-7, the complete variable domain is KAGVTQTPRYLIKTRGQQVTLSCSPISGHRSVSWYQQTPGQGLQFLFEYFSETQRNKGNFPGRFSGRQFSNSRSEMNVSTLELGDSALYLCASSWGQGSSEQYFGPGTRLTVT.

The chain joins TRBV25-1 to TRBJ2-7; TRBD2 matches at 10 bases. V shed 8 bases, J shed 5 bases, and the junction held 15 bases outside the gene matches. Germline lookup yields CDR1 MGHDK and CDR2 SYGVNS. The CDR3 is 16 residues long. The CDR3 loop is CASWGSSGGRVNEQYF. The DNA of the CDR3 is TGTGCCAGCTGGGGGTCTAGCGGGGGTCGGGTCAACGAGCAGTACTTC.

This clone was recorded once. The rearrangement uses TRBV28 and TRBJ2-3; a possible D gene is TRBD1 (6 bases). The CDR3 extends over 15 amino acids. Germline V gene data show CDR1 as MDHEN and CDR2 as SYDVKM. Trimming took 6 bases from V and 3 from J, leaving 16 bases between them. In DNA, the CDR3 is TGTGCCAGCAGGAAACAGGGTGTGCGGACAGATACGCAGTATTTT. Translation: CASRKQGVRTDTQYF.

This chain connects TRBV9 to TRBJ2-2; unclear D gene. CDR1 and CDR2 from the germline V gene are SGDLS and YYNGEE. The CDR3 is 16 amino acids. Trimming took off 0 bases at V and 4 bases at J, with 13 bases between the two ends. CDR3 bases: TGTGCCAGCAGCGTAGGGGTGGGCCTCGCCACCGGGGAGCTGTTTTTT. Translating it yields CASSVGVGLATGELFF.

The CDR3 region has the DNA TGTGCCAGTAGTATAGGGACAGGGGGAGGTCCTGAAGCTTTCTTT. Translating it yields CASSIGTGGGPEAFF. The chain has TRBV19 and TRBJ1-1; 10 bases match TRBD1. V shed 1 base, J shed 6 bases, and the junction held 5 bases outside the gene matches. Per germline, CDR1 LNHDA and CDR2 SQIVND (reference sequence). CDR3 length: 15 amino acids.

This chain uses TRBV19 with TRBJ2-3; D perhaps matches TRBD1 (6 bases). The CDR3 contains 16 residues. V was clipped by 5 bases and J by 2 bases, with 17 bases between them. The germline CDR1 and CDR2 sequences are LNHDA and SQIVND (reference sequence). CDR3 nucleotides: TGTGCCAGTAGTGACACCCTTGACAGGTTCACAGATACGCAGTATTTT. This translates into CASSDTLDRFTDTQYF.

This clone has just a few counts. V usage is TRBV7-9 and J usage is TRBJ2-5; no definite D call. The CDR3 is 11 amino acids. In germline, CDR1 is SEHNR, CDR2 FQNEAQ (reference sequence). Trimming removed 7 bases from V and 7 bases from J, with 10 bases in between. CDR3 sequence: CASTLFGTQYF. CDR3 nucleotide sequence: TGTGCCAGCACCCTGTTCGGGACCCAGTACTTC.

Concerning this clone itself: The sample carries other DNA sequences with the same CDR3. The V gene is TRBV6-5, the J gene TRBJ1-1; tentatively, D is TRBD1 (5 bases). Trimming took off 3 bases at V and 2 bases at J, with 10 bases between the two ends. This CDR3 spans 14 amino acids. CDR1 and CDR2 (germline): MNHEY, SVGAGI. The CDR3 region is CASSYRQGNTEAFF. CDR3 DNA sequence: TGTGCCAGCAGTTATCGGCAGGGTAACACTGAAGCTTTCTTT.

This chain joins TRBV5-1 and TRBJ2-1; unclear D gene. Germline CDR1 and CDR2: SGHRS and YFSETQ. Trimming pared 0 bases from V and 2 bases from J, leaving 18 bases between. The CDR3 has 18 residues. CDR3 region: CASSLGRIIGSPYNEQFF. The CDR3 DNA follows: TGCGCCAGCAGCTTGGGACGAATTATAGGTAGCCCCTACAATGAGCAGTTCTTC.

This clone occurred a few times. This chain joins TRBV27 and TRBJ1-1; 9 bases fit TRBD1. CDR3 length: 15 amino acids. The J segment lost 1 base and the V segment lost 3 bases, leaving 3 bases of the junction unmatched. The germline CDR1 and CDR2 sequences are MNHEY and SMNVEV (reference sequence). Written as DNA, the CDR3 is TGTGCCAGCAGTTTCAGGGACAGGGCGAACACTGAAGCTTTCTTT. It is translated as CASSFRDRANTEAFF.

The V call is TRBV5-1, the J call TRBJ2-1; 9 nucleotides line up with TRBD2. The CDR3 sequence is 15 residues long. Germline loops: CDR1 SGHRS, CDR2 YFSETQ. J gave up 4 bases and V 3 bases, and 5 bases lay outside the gene matches. The CDR3 coding sequence is TGCGCCAGCAGCTCCGGACTAGCGCCGTACAATGAGCAGTTCTTC. Protein: CASSSGLAPYNEQFF.

This chain uses TRBV9 with TRBJ2-1; D is possibly TRBD2 (6 bases). The germline V gene has CDR1 SGDLS and CDR2 YYNGEE. CDR3 length: 13 amino acids. Trimming removed 4 bases at V and 15 bases at J, with 20 bases between. CDR3 coding DNA: TGTGCCAGCAGCCCCGGGACTTCCATTTTGCGGTTCTTC. Protein sequence: CASSPGTSILRFF.

The chain couples TRBV4-3 to TRBJ2-7; 7 nucleotides agree with TRBD2. Unmatched junction bases numbered 9, after V lost 4 bases and J lost 0 bases. Germline V gene lookup returns CDR1 LGHNA and CDR2 YSLEER. CDR3 length: 16 amino acids. In DNA form, the CDR3 reads TGCGCCAGCAGCCGCTCCGGGGGGACGGCCTCCTACGAGCAGTACTTC. Protein sequence: CASSRSGGTASYEQYF.

The chain couples TRBV2 to TRBJ2-4, with TRBD1 as a possible D gene (5 bases). CDR3 size: 15 residues. The V end was cut by 7 bases, the J end by 1 base, with 14 bases between. CDR1 is SNHLY and CDR2 is FYNNEI in the germline V gene. The CDR3 protein is CASTAGLGAKNIQYF. The CDR3, as DNA: TGTGCCAGCACCGCAGGGTTAGGGGCCAAAAACATTCAGTACTTC.

This sequence joins TRBV7-6 and TRBJ2-7, with 7 bases fitting TRBD2. The V gene end was trimmed by 1 base and the J gene end by 2 bases; junction bases not matched to a gene: 14. Germline CDR1 and CDR2: SGHVS and FNYEAQ. This CDR3 has 18 amino acids. The CDR3 sequence: CASSLVAGIPGLPYEQYF. For the CDR3, the DNA is TGTGCCAGCAGCTTAGTTGCAGGGATTCCGGGACTACCCTACGAGCAGTACTTC.